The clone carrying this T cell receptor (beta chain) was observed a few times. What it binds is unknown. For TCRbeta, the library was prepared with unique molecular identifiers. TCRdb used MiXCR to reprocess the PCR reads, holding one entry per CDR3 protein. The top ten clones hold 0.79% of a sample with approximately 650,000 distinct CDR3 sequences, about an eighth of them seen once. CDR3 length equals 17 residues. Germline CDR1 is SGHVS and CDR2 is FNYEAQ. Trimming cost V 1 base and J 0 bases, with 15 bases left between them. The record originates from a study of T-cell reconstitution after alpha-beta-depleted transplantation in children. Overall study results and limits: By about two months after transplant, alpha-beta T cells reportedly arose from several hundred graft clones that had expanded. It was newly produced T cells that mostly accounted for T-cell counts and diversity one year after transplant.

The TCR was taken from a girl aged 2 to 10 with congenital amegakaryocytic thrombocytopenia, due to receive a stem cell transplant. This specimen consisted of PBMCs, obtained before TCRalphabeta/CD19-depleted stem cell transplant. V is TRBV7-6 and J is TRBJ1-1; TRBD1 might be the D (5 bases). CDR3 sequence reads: CASSLVHAGTMNTEAFF. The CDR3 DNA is TGTGCCAGCAGCTTAGTTCATGCAGGGACGATGAACACTGAAGCTTTCTTT.